Described below is a single TCR beta chain sequence and its context. Its cognate antigen is unknown. This entry belongs to a study of T-cell memory formation after mild COVID-19. Background on the study: Largely donor-specific TCR clusters were found.

Study-wide results and limits: The study detected some responding clones in pre-infection memory, suggesting cross-reactive memory joined. Confirmation of SARS-CoV-2 specificity was lacking for second-wave clones peaking day 37. Mainly CM and EM harbored the contracting CD4+ clones; mainly EMRA harbored the CD8+ ones.

In TCRdb, the 5' RACE reads were re-called with MiXCR into one record per CDR3 protein. Counted here are about 340,000 distinct CDR3 sequences, around 21% occurring once; the ten biggest clones make up around 12%. V was clipped by 3 bases and J by 1 base, with 11 bases between them. Germline CDR1 is GTSNPN and CDR2 is SVGIG (reference sequence). The CDR3 has 14 residues. This clonotype was obtained from an adult woman who had mild COVID-19 (a few samples of this study predate the infection). Cell type and time point are not known. The J gene is TRBJ2-3, the V gene TRBV30; a weak D match, TRBD2 (5 bases). The sample comprised PBMCs or a T cell subset sorted from them (not recorded which). CDR3 protein: CAWSIGLRTDTQYF. As DNA, the CDR3 is TGTGCCTGGAGCATAGGACTCCGCACAGATACGCAGTATTTT.